A single sample gave rise to the 16 T cell receptor beta chains below, sequenced in a study of CD8 T cells in Susac syndrome. Reverse transcription of roughly 0.45 to 1 ug RNA used random hexamers. Each CDR3 protein is one row after TCRdb ran MiXCR on the immunoSEQ multiplex PCR reads. The sample yields about 200,000 distinct CDR3 sequences, about 95% seen once. The specimen was CD4+ T cells from PBMCs. These receptors were collected from a human donor in good health.

This chain connects TRBV7-3 to TRBJ2-3; D remains unclear. Germline assignment: CDR1 SGHTA and CDR2 FQGTGA. The CDR3 length is 12 residues. V was pared by 0 bases and J by 9 bases, with 7 bases between. CDR3 bases: TGTGCCAGCAGCTTAACGGGTAGAACGCAGTATTTT. Its protein product is CASSLTGRTQYF.

V usage is TRBV3-1 and J usage is TRBJ2-7, with D perhaps matching TRBD1 or TRBD2 (5 bases each). The CDR3 runs 14 residues. The V gene lost 4 bases and the J gene lost 4 bases, with 14 bases spanning the gap. The germline CDR1 and CDR2 sequences are LGHDT and YNNKEL (reference sequence). The CDR3, as DNA: TGTGCCAGCAGCCCGGGACCTCTATCTTACGAGCAGTACGTC. It yields the protein CASSPGPLSYEQYV.

The V call is TRBV20-1, the J call TRBJ2-5; D is tentatively TRBD1 or TRBD2 (5 bases each). The V and J ends lost 3 bases and 1 base respectively, with 9 bases between them. The CDR3 has 13 amino acids. CDR1 is DFQATT, CDR2 SNEGSKA, per germline (reference sequence). The DNA of the CDR3 is TGCAGTGCTAGGGGACGGCTCCAAGAGACCCAGTACTTC. Residues: CSARGRLQETQYF.

The V call is TRBV9, the J call TRBJ2-1; a weak D match, TRBD2 (6 bases). Germline lookup yields CDR1 SGDLS and CDR2 YYNGEE. Trimming removed 0 bases at V and 6 bases at J, with 13 bases between. This CDR3 is 15 amino acids long. Here the CDR3 DNA reads TGTGCCAGCAGCGTAGATGCAACGCGGGGCAATGAGCAGTTCTTC. Protein product: CASSVDATRGNEQFF.

The V gene is TRBV3-1, the J gene TRBJ1-2; maybe TRBD1 (5 bases). The CDR3 has 13 residues. Trimming took off 0 bases at V and 8 bases at J, with 10 bases between the two ends. The germline V gene has CDR1 LGHDT and CDR2 YNNKEL (reference sequence). This CDR3 is CASSQEGARGYTF. The CDR3 coding sequence is TGTGCCAGCAGCCAAGAAGGGGCTCGCGGCTACACCTTC.

V and J are TRBV12-3 or TRBV12-4 and TRBJ2-5; tentatively, D is TRBD1 (5 bases). This CDR3 is built from 13 residues. The V gene lost 0 bases and the J gene lost 10 bases, with 12 bases spanning the gap. Written as DNA, the CDR3 is TGTGCCAGCAGTTTAGCAAGGAAAGGGGTCCAGTACTTC. Amino acids: CASSLARKGVQYF.

The V gene is TRBV29-1, the J gene TRBJ2-1; D gene ambiguous. The V and J ends lost 5 bases and 7 bases respectively, with 15 bases between them. This CDR3 is 13 amino acids long. CDR1 SQVTM and CDR2 ANQGSEA come from the germline V gene. The CDR3 coding sequence is TGCAGCGTTTCCCCAAATGTGGAGAATGAGCAGTTCTTC. Protein sequence: CSVSPNVENEQFF.

CDR3 DNA: TGCAGTGCTAGGGATCAGGCAAAAGAGATGGCCCAGTACTTC. This translates into CSARDQAKEMAQYF. J is TRBJ2-5 and V is TRBV20-1; D gene uncertain. V was trimmed by 3 bases and J by 9 bases, leaving 20 bases between them. The CDR3 runs 14 residues. CDR1 and CDR2 from the germline V gene are DFQATT and SNEGSKA (reference sequence).

J is TRBJ1-5 and V is TRBV5-5, with D tentatively TRBD1 (6 bases). This CDR3 is 17 amino acids long. CDR1 is SGHKS, CDR2 YYEKEE, per germline (reference sequence). Trimming took off 4 bases at V and 1 base at J, with 18 bases between the two ends. CDR3 loop: CASSRARAGESNQPQHF. In DNA form, the CDR3 reads TGTGCCAGCAGCCGTGCGCGGGCAGGGGAGAGCAATCAGCCCCAGCATTTT.

This chain uses TRBV2 with TRBJ2-5; a weak D match, TRBD1 (5 bases). CDR3 length: 15 residues. The V end was cut by 6 bases, the J end by 0 bases, with 14 bases between. Germline CDR1 is SNHLY and CDR2 is FYNNEI. In nucleotides, the CDR3 is TGTGCCAGCAGAGCTGACAGCCTGTACCAAGAGACCCAGTACTTC. Translation gives CASRADSLYQETQYF.

The chain recombines TRBV7-2 with TRBJ1-6; 11 nucleotides match TRBD1. Germline assignment: CDR1 SGHTA and CDR2 FQGNSA. The junction had 7 bases not matched to a gene; V was cut back by 6 bases and J by 6 bases. This CDR3 is 16 amino acids long. The chain's CDR3 is CASRAGTGGINSPLHF. The CDR3 DNA reads as TGTGCCAGCAGGGCCGGGACAGGGGGTATTAATTCACCCCTCCACTTT.

The V gene is TRBV7-3, the J gene TRBJ1-1; perhaps TRBD1 as D (5 bases). CDR1 is SGHTA and CDR2 is FQGTGA in the germline V gene. The V gene lost 1 base and the J gene lost 6 bases, with 9 bases spanning the gap. The CDR3 sequence is 13 residues long. In nucleotides, the CDR3 is TGTGCCAGCAGCTTAAGTCAGGGAGCTGAAGCTTTCTTT. It codes for CASSLSQGAEAFF.

J is TRBJ1-1 and V is TRBV29-1; no clear D. Trimming pared 0 bases from V and 1 base from J, leaving 9 bases between. Germline V gene sequence: CDR1 SQVTM, CDR2 ANQGSEA. The CDR3 consists of 14 residues. The CDR3 loop reads CSVEDRRKNTEAFF. CDR3 in DNA: TGCAGCGTTGAAGATCGGCGGAAGAACACTGAAGCTTTCTTT.

This clonotype was seen only once. This chain joins TRBV23-1 and TRBJ1-2; TRBD1 might be the D (5 bases). TRBV23-1 is treated as an ORF (open reading frame) with a function not yet certain. V lost 3 bases and J 5 bases, leaving 16 bases between the germline ends. This CDR3 is built from 15 residues. The CDR3 reads CASSQARAAAYGYTF. The CDR3 DNA reads TGCGCCAGCAGTCAGGCCAGGGCAGCCGCGTATGGCTACACCTTC.

The chain couples TRBV6-1 to TRBJ2-1, with 8 bases lining up with TRBD1. J gave up 4 bases and V 3 bases, and 14 bases lay outside the gene matches. The germline V gene encodes CDR1 MNHNS and CDR2 SASEGT. CDR3 size: 18 residues. CDR3 bases: TGTGCCAGCAGTGACACCGCAGGGGGCCATTACCGGTACAATGAGCAGTTCTTC. It specifies CASSDTAGGHYRYNEQFF.

The rearrangement uses TRBV27 and TRBJ1-5; TRBD1 matches at 9 bases. The ends lost 6 bases at V and 2 bases at J; junction bases unmatched: 8. Per germline, CDR1 MNHEY and CDR2 SMNVEV (reference sequence). CDR3 length: 16 amino acids. In DNA form, the CDR3 reads TGTGCCAGCAGGGACAGGGGAGGAGGTGGCAATCAGCCCCAGCATTTT. Translated: CASRDRGGGGNQPQHF.